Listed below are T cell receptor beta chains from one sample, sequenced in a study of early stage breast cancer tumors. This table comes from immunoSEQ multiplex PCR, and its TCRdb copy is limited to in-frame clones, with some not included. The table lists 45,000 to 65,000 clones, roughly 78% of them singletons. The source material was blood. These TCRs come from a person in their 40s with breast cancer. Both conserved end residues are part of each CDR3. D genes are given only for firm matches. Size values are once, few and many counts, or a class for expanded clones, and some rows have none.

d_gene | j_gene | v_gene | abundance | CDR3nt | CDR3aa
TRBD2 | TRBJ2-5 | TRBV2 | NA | TGTGCCAGCAGTAGACTAGCGGGAAGAGGAGAGACCCAGTACTTC | CASSRLAGRGETQYF
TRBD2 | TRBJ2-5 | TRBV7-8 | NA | TGTGCCAGCAGCTTAGGACTAGCCAGACAAGAGACCCAGTACTTC | CASSLGLARQETQYF
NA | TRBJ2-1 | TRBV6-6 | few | TGTGCCAGCAGTTCCCACCCCGAGAACAATGAGCAGTTCTTC | CASSSHPENNEQFF
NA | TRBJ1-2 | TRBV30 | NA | TGTGCCTGGAGTAGGAGACTGAGCTATGGCTACACCTTC | CAWSRRLSYGYTF
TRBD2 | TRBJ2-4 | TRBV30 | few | TGTGCCTGGAGTTGGACTAGCGGGAGGGGTGCGGACATTCAGTACTTC | CAWSWTSGRGADIQYF
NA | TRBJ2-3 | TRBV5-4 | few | TGTGCCAGCAGCTTGGATGGAGGGGGCACAGATACGCAGTATTTT | CASSLDGGGTDTQYF
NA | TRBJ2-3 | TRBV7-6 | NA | TGTGCCAGCAGCTTATTAGCGGTCTCTCGGCATACGCAGTATTTT | CASSLLAVSRHTQYF
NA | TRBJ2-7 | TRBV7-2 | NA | TGTGCCAGCAGCTCCATTCAAGGCCCCACGGCCTACGAGCAGTACTTC | CASSSIQGPTAYEQYF
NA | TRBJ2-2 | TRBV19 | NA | TGTGCCAGTACCCCGAGGGGAGGATCGAACACCGGGGAGCTGTTTTTT | CASTPRGGSNTGELFF
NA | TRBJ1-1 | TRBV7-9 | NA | TGTGCCAGCAGCCCAAACGACCTTCTGCTCACTGAAGCTTTCTTT | CASSPNDLLLTEAFF
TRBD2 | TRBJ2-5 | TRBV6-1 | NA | TGTGCCAGCAGAAAACTACTAGCGGGAGGAGAGACCCAGTACTTC | CASRKLLAGGETQYF
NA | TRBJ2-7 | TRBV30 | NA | TGTGCCTGGAGGGACTACTCCTACGAGCAGTACTTC | CAWRDYSYEQYF
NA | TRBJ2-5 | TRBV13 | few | TGTGCCAGCAGCTTAGGCCAAGCCGGGCAGACCCAGTACTTC | CASSLGQAGQTQYF
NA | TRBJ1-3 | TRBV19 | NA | TGTGCCAGTACCGAGAACACTGGAAACACCATATATTTT | CASTENTGNTIYF
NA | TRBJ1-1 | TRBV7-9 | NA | TGTGCCAGCAGCTTAGGTTGGGCAGGGGAGTGGGCTTTCTTT | CASSLGWAGEWAFF
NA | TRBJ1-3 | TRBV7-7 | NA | TGTGCTAGCAGTCCCCTCGGGGGCATGAACACCATATATTTT | CASSPLGGMNTIYF
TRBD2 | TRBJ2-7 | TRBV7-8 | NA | TGTGCCAGCAGCCCAGATCCTAGCGGGAGACCCTACGAGCAGTACTTC | CASSPDPSGRPYEQYF
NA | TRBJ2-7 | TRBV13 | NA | TGTGCCAGCAGCTCGAGACAGGTCTACGAGCAGTACTTC | CASSSRQVYEQYF
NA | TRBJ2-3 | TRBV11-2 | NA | TGTGCCAGCAGCTTAGGAACAGATACGCAGTATTTT | CASSLGTDTQYF
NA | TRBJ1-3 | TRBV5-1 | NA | TGCGCCAGCAGCTTTGGGGAAATCTCTGGAAACACCATATATTTT | CASSFGEISGNTIYF
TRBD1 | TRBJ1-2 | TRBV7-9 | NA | TGTGCCAGCAGCTTAGCCGGGACAGTTCGCTATGGCTACACCTTC | CASSLAGTVRYGYTF
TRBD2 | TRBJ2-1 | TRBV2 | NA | TGTGCCAGCAGTAACGGACTAGCGACAAATGAGCAGTTCTTC | CASSNGLATNEQFF
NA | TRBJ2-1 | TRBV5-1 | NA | TGCGCCAGCAGCTTGGTTGTGGACAGCGATTACAATGAGCAGTTCTTC | CASSLVVDSDYNEQFF
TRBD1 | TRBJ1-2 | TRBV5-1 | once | TGCGCCAGCAGCTTCAGGACAGGGTCCACCTCCTACACCTTC | CASSFRTGSTSYTF
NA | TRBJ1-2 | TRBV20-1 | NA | TGCAGTGCCACAGGGAACTATGGCTACACCTTC | CSATGNYGYTF
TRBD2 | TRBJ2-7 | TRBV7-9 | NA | TGTGCCAGCAGCTCTGGACTAGCGCACGAGCAGTACTTC | CASSSGLAHEQYF
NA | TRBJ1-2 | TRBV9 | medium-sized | TGTGCCAGCAGCGTAGGTGGTGGGGACTATGGCTACACCTTC | CASSVGGGDYGYTF
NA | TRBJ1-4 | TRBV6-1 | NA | TGTGCCAGCAGTGATCCCGTAGACAGAGTTGAAAAACTGTTTTTT | CASSDPVDRVEKLFF
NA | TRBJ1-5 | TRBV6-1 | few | TGTGCCAGCAGTGAATCATTCCGGCAGCCCCAGCATTTT | CASSESFRQPQHF
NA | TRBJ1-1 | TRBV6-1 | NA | TGTGCCAGCAGCGCCGGGACACAGAACACTGAAGCTTTCTTT | CASSAGTQNTEAFF
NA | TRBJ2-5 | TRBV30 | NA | TGTGCCTGGAGTAAGGGCTCTCCAACGGGGCTGTACTTC | CAWSKGSPTGLYF
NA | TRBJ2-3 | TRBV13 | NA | TGTGCCAGCAGCCCTCTGGTTTCCACAGATACGCAGTATTTT | CASSPLVSTDTQYF
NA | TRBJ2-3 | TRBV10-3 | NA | TGTGCCATCAGTTCAGGCTCGGGGCCTAGCACAGATACGCAGTATTTT | CAISSGSGPSTDTQYF
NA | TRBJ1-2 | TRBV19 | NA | TGTGCCAGTAGGCCCCCGGGGTTGGGAGGCTACACCTTC | CASRPPGLGGYTF
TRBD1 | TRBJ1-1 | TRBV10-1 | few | TGCGCCAGCCAAGGGACCGGACAGGGCGCTTTCTTT | CASQGTGQGAFF
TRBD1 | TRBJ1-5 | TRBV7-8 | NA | TGTGCCAGCAGCTTAGAGGGACAGGGGTACAATCAGCCCCAGCATTTT | CASSLEGQGYNQPQHF
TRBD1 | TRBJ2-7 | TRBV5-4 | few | TGTGCCAGCAGTTACCGGGACAGATCCCCCTACGAGCAGTACTTC | CASSYRDRSPYEQYF
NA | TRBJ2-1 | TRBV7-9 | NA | TGTGCCAGCAGCTTAGCCCGGTGGGGTGAGCAGTTCTTC | CASSLARWGEQFF
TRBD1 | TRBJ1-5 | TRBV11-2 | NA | TGTGCCAGCAGCCCAGCTACAGGGGGGAGCAATCAGCCCCAGCATTTT | CASSPATGGSNQPQHF
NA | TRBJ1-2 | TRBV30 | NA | TGTGCCTGGTTCGTCGGCCACGAAAGGGTAGGCTATGGCTACACCTTC | CAWFVGHERVGYGYTF